This TCR beta chain was recovered during a study of shared clonotypes between healthy human individuals. Broader study findings: Clonotypes shared by all four donors outscored non-shared clonotypes in generation probability. Across a handful of donors, naive CD4 shared 5% to 6.5%, naive CD8 under 4%, memory CD4 2% to 2.5%, memory CD8 roughly 0.37%.

The authors distributed each subset's genomic DNA evenly over several immunoSEQ plates. The assay was immunoSEQ multiplex PCR, and TCRdb's table has in-frame clones only and misses some. Seen here are roughly 550,000 clones, just under 97% observed once, and the top ten hold less than 0.13%. On this clone itself: Its antigen is as yet unknown.

CD45RO-negative CD8 cells positively selected for CCR7 made up the naive population, which excluded terminally differentiated effector memory CD45RA+ cells. Trimming cost V 7 bases and J 3 bases; bases outside gene matches: 7. CDR3 length: 15 amino acids. Per the germline V gene, CDR1 is LNHDA and CDR2 is SQIVND (reference sequence). The chain carries TRBV19 and TRBJ2-7; 12 bases align to TRBD1. Sequencing was performed on naive CD8+ T cells sorted from blood. The receptor was isolated from a woman between 25 and 40 years old in good health. Here the CDR3 DNA reads TGTGCCAGTACCCTGGGACAGGGGGCTAACTACGAGCAGTACTTC. This codes for CASTLGQGANYEQYF.